One and the same sample provided the 30 T cell receptor beta chains below, sequenced in a study of shared clonotypes between healthy human individuals (dated by TCRdb to 2020 to 2021). The library was produced with the immunoSEQ multiplex PCR assay. The source is immuneACCESS, and TCRdb retained only in-frame sequences with V and J called. Part of the clones is not carried over; for the studies checked, unresolved V genes explain less than half of this, and the remainder is unexplained. Here the sample has over a million clones; roughly 74% occur a single time. Of the sample, 0.5% to 0.6% falls within the top ten clones. Sequencing input: memory CD4+ T cells from PBMCs. The label giving this sample's cell subset or site can be read as: CD45RA-negative fraction. These receptors came from a man aged 18 to 35 in good health. Some clones in this sample may be carry-over from other donors' samples.

The chain is built from TRBV5-8 and TRBJ1-1; TRBD1 matches at 11 bases. The CDR3 length is 13 residues. J was trimmed by 10 bases and V by 3 bases; bases with no gene match: 5. Germline V CDR1 and CDR2: SGHTS, YDEGEE. The CDR3 region has the DNA TGTGCCAGCAGCTCGGACAGGGGGCAAGTAGCTTTCTTT. Amino acids: CASSSDRGQVAFF.

This clone came up a few times. V gene TRBV19 combines with J gene TRBJ1-2; possibly TRBD1 for D (5 bases). Trimming removed 8 bases at V and 5 bases at J, with 6 bases between. The germline V gene encodes CDR1 LNHDA and CDR2 SQIVND (reference sequence). CDR3 length: 10 residues. CDR3 coding DNA: TGTGCCAGTTGGGGGTATGGCTACACCTTC. Translating gives CASWGYGYTF.

This chain joins TRBV6-6 and TRBJ1-4, with a possible D match to TRBD1 (6 bases). CDR3 length: 13 amino acids. V was pared by 10 bases and J by 8 bases, with 17 bases between. Germline assignment: CDR1 MNHNY and CDR2 SVGAGI (reference sequence). The CDR3 spells CATQGTMTEKLFF. CDR3 DNA sequence: TGTGCCACCCAAGGGACAATGACCGAAAAACTGTTTTTT.

V and J are TRBV11-1 and TRBJ2-3, with unresolved D. V was trimmed by 0 bases and J by 4 bases, leaving 8 bases between them. The CDR3 runs 14 residues. Per germline, CDR1 SGHAT and CDR2 FQDESV (reference sequence). CDR3 nucleotides: TGTGCCAGCAGCTTAGCGCTCGCCGCAGATACGCAGTATTTT. It is translated as CASSLALAADTQYF.

This chain joins TRBV7-3 and TRBJ1-1; 8 bases match TRBD1. Germline CDR1 SGHTA, CDR2 FQGTGA. This CDR3 comprises 14 residues. After removal of 5 bases from V and 4 bases from J, the junction contained 6 bases not matched to a gene. The CDR3 sequence is CASSVTGGVTEAFF. The CDR3 coding sequence is TGTGCCAGCAGCGTCACAGGGGGTGTCACTGAAGCTTTCTTT.

With respect to this clone: The sample holds other DNA sequences that translate to the same CDR3. CDR3 protein: CASRIYNEQFF. In DNA form, the CDR3 reads TGTGCCAGCAGAATATACAATGAGCAGTTCTTC. V and J are TRBV2 and TRBJ2-1; D uncertain. Germline lookup yields CDR1 SNHLY and CDR2 FYNNEI. Trimming removed 6 bases from V and 4 bases from J, with 4 bases in between. There are 11 residues in the CDR3.

The chain carries TRBV5-6 and TRBJ1-2; the match to TRBD1 covers 10 bases. The V gene end was trimmed by 6 bases and the J gene end by 8 bases; junction bases not matched to a gene: 4. This CDR3 comprises 12 residues. In germline, CDR1 is SGHDT, CDR2 YYEEEE. This CDR3 is CASTRTGGGYTF. DNA of the CDR3: TGTGCCAGCACCCGGACAGGGGGAGGCTACACCTTC.

The chain has TRBV18 and TRBJ2-4; 10 bases agree with TRBD2. The length of the CDR3 is 21 residues. Germline V gene sequence: CDR1 KGHSH, CDR2 LQKENI. V gave up 0 bases and J gave up 2 bases; unmatched junction bases: 16. The CDR3 DNA is TGTGCCAGCTCACCACCGTCATTCGGGGATCATAGCGGGAGGCCCAAAAACATTCAGTACTTC. Protein product: CASSPPSFGDHSGRPKNIQYF.

This clone has only a few counts. This chain links TRBV29-1 with TRBJ1-3; D not certain. The length of the CDR3 is 15 residues. Germline V gene data show CDR1 as SQVTM and CDR2 as ANQGSEA. The V end lost 3 bases, the J end lost 0 bases, and 12 bases lay between the germline ends. CDR3: CSVEIAGSSGNTIYF. The CDR3 bases are TGCAGCGTTGAGATAGCGGGGAGCTCTGGAAACACCATATATTTT.

Of note for this clone: At the DNA level, this CDR3 is encoded by other sequences in the same sample as well. The chain recombines TRBV5-4 with TRBJ2-1; 9 nucleotides agree with TRBD2. V dropped 0 bases and J dropped 7; count of bases not matched to a gene: 5. This CDR3 is built from 15 residues. Germline CDR1 SGHNT, CDR2 YYREEE (reference sequence). CDR3 DNA: TGTGCCAGCAGCTTGGGTCGACTAGCGGATAATGAGCAGTTCTTC. Translated: CASSLGRLADNEQFF.

In regard to this clone: Within the sample, other DNA sequences also encode this same CDR3. The chain is built from TRBV6-6 and TRBJ2-1, with D perhaps TRBD2 (6 bases). This CDR3 has 14 amino acids. The germline V gene encodes CDR1 MNHNY and CDR2 SVGAGI (reference sequence). V lost 6 bases to trimming and J lost 4 bases, with 13 bases between them. CDR3 nucleotide sequence: TGTGCCAGCAGCGATAGCGGACCTTACAATGAGCAGTTCTTC. Translation: CASSDSGPYNEQFF.

This chain uses TRBV28 with TRBJ2-2, with a tentative D call TRBD2 (6 bases). This CDR3 is 17 amino acids long. V was pared by 4 bases and J by 0 bases, with 15 bases between. In germline, CDR1 is MDHEN, CDR2 SYDVKM. This CDR3 is CASSSGSGRANTGELFF. For the CDR3, the DNA is TGTGCCAGCAGTTCCGGAAGCGGGCGCGCGAACACCGGGGAGCTGTTTTTT.

The gene calls are TRBV4-1 and TRBJ2-7; 10 bases align to TRBD2. Germline lookup yields CDR1 MGHRA and CDR2 YSYEKL. V trimming: 6 bases; J trimming: 7 bases; junction bases outside the gene matches: 9. The CDR3 is 14 amino acids. The CDR3 DNA reads as TGCGCCAGCAGGAACTTAGCGGGAGGAGGAGAGCAGTACTTC. Amino acids: CASRNLAGGGEQYF.

CDR3 sequence (DNA): TGTGCCAGCAGTGTTGCGGGGGTGGCTGAAGCTTTCTTT. Translation: CASSVAGVAEAFF. The chain employs TRBV6-1 and TRBJ1-1, with D perhaps matching TRBD1 (5 bases). The CDR3 has 13 amino acids. Trimming shortened V by 4 bases and J by 6 bases, and 12 bases separated the two germline ends. CDR1 is MNHNS and CDR2 is SASEGT in the germline V gene.

The chain links TRBV28 to TRBJ1-5, with unresolved D. Germline lookup yields CDR1 MDHEN and CDR2 SYDVKM. The CDR3 extends over 16 amino acids. The ends were cut back, 2 bases at V and 0 bases at J, with 11 bases in the middle. CDR3 sequence reads: CASSLVSSNSNQPQHF. CDR3 nucleotide sequence: TGTGCCAGCAGTTTAGTTTCCAGCAATAGCAATCAGCCCCAGCATTTT. The variable domain in full, completed from reference TRBV28 and TRBJ1-5, reads DVKVTQSSRYLVKRTGEKVFLECVQDMDHENMFWYRQDPGLGLRLIYFSYDVKMKEKGDIPEGYSVSREKKERFSLILESASTNQTSMYLCASSLVSSNSNQPQHFGDGTRLSIL.

This clone was seen just once. The chain employs TRBV4-2 and TRBJ2-5; 9 nucleotides agree with TRBD2. The CDR3 has 15 residues. Germline-derived CDR1 and CDR2 are LGHNA and YNFKEQ. J was trimmed by 3 bases and V by 0 bases; bases with no gene match: 2. As DNA, the CDR3 is TGTGCCAGCAGCCAAGATATAGCGGGAGAAGAGACCCAGTACTTC. It specifies CASSQDIAGEETQYF.

This sequence joins TRBV9 and TRBJ2-2; 7 bases match TRBD2. The germline V gene has CDR1 SGDLS and CDR2 YYNGEE. The J segment lost 7 bases and the V segment lost 3 bases, leaving 6 bases of the junction unmatched. This CDR3 region has 14 residues. CDR3 region: CASSAGLVYGELFF. Here the CDR3 DNA reads TGTGCCAGCAGCGCCGGACTAGTCTACGGGGAGCTGTTTTTT.

In its sample, this clone was seen a few times. The gene calls are TRBV27 and TRBJ1-2; no reliable D call. CDR3 length: 12 amino acids. Trimming left V 6 bases short and J 7 bases short, with 12 bases between. Germline CDR1 is MNHEY and CDR2 is SMNVEV (reference sequence). The CDR3 spells CASSHGNGGYTF. The CDR3 nucleotides are TGTGCCAGCAGCCATGGGAACGGTGGCTACACCTTC.

This clone came up a few times. The chain is built from TRBV7-6 and TRBJ2-1; 9 bases map to TRBD2. The CDR3 runs to 16 residues. CDR1 is SGHVS and CDR2 is FNYEAQ in the germline V gene. V gave up 1 base and J gave up 10 bases; unmatched junction bases: 11. CDR3 region: CASSLVYLAGKDEQFF. The CDR3 DNA is TGTGCCAGCAGCTTAGTTTACCTAGCGGGAAAGGACGAGCAGTTCTTC.

This clone was recorded a few times. V usage is TRBV27 and J usage is TRBJ2-7; D call uncertain. Germline CDR1 reads MNHEY; CDR2 reads SMNVEV (reference sequence). The CDR3 spans 13 residues. Trimming left V 5 bases short and J 3 bases short, with 11 bases between. The CDR3 loop reads CASSPQANYEQYF. Here the CDR3 DNA reads TGTGCCAGCAGTCCGCAGGCCAACTACGAGCAGTACTTC.

This clone showed up just once. Given a much more abundant clone one base away, this may be a read error. V gene TRBV5-1 combines with J gene TRBJ1-2; D not resolved. The CDR3 sequence is 13 residues long. Trimming removed 0 bases from V and 2 bases from J, with 5 bases in between. Germline loops: CDR1 SGHRS, CDR2 YFSETQ. CDR3: CASSLEQNYGYTF. The CDR3 DNA reads as TGCGCCAGCAGCTTGGAACAGAACTATGGCTACACCTTC.

The J gene is TRBJ2-6, the V gene TRBV15; perhaps TRBD1 as D (6 bases). The CDR3 extends over 15 amino acids. Per germline, CDR1 LNHNV and CDR2 YYDKDF (reference sequence). The germline V and J ends were trimmed by 3 bases and 3 bases, with 9 bases remaining between them. The CDR3 is CATSSNRVGANVLTF. The CDR3 nucleotides are TGTGCCACCAGCAGCAACAGGGTTGGGGCCAACGTCCTGACTTTC.

The chain is built from TRBV5-1 and TRBJ2-7; D possibly corresponds to TRBD2 (6 bases). V was shortened by 4 bases and J by 2 bases, with 13 bases between the two germline ends. CDR3 length: 14 residues. Per the germline V gene, CDR1 is SGHRS and CDR2 is YFSETQ. The CDR3 sequence: CASSQGLTTYEQYF. Written as DNA, the CDR3 is TGCGCCAGCAGCCAGGGACTGACGACCTACGAGCAGTACTTC.

This clone has just a few counts. The J gene is TRBJ2-7, the V gene TRBV15; D gene unclear. The V and J ends lost 6 bases and 5 bases respectively, with 8 bases between them. Germline V gene sequence: CDR1 LNHNV, CDR2 YYDKDF (reference sequence). CDR3 length: 11 residues. CDR3 loop: CATRSLDEQYF. CDR3 nucleotides: TGTGCCACCAGAAGTTTGGACGAGCAGTACTTC.

The chain joins TRBV4-2 to TRBJ2-7; D is possibly TRBD1 or TRBD2 (5 bases each). CDR1 is LGHNA and CDR2 is YNFKEQ in the germline V gene. With 4 bases removed from V and 0 bases from J, the gap between germline ends came to 13 bases. The CDR3 is 15 amino acids. For the CDR3, the DNA is TGTGCCAGCAGCCGGGACCGGTCTGACTCCTACGAGCAGTACTTC. As protein: CASSRDRSDSYEQYF.

This sequence joins TRBV19 and TRBJ2-7, with 8 bases lining up with TRBD1. There are 15 residues in the CDR3. J gave up 3 bases and V 1 base, and 5 bases lay outside the gene matches. Germline-derived CDR1 and CDR2 are LNHDA and SQIVND (reference sequence). The CDR3 reads CASSIAGRGLYEQYF. CDR3 bases: TGTGCCAGTAGTATAGCTGGCAGGGGGCTCTACGAGCAGTACTTC.

V usage is TRBV6-5 and J usage is TRBJ2-7, with no clear D. The CDR3 extends over 14 amino acids. V shed 2 bases and J shed 6 bases, with 14 bases lying between them. Germline loops: CDR1 MNHEY, CDR2 SVGAGI. In DNA, the CDR3 is TGTGCCAGCAGTTACGATGGTTCCAGGCCCGAGCAGTACTTC. Protein sequence: CASSYDGSRPEQYF.

This clone was detected once. This chain uses TRBV6-5 with TRBJ2-7; D might be TRBD1 or TRBD2, each matching 5 bases. The CDR3 spans 12 residues. Trimming stripped 10 bases from V and 3 bases from J, with 13 bases between. CDR1 is MNHEY and CDR2 is SVGAGI in the germline V gene. CDR3 in DNA: TGTGCCACGGGGCAGGGCCTCTACGAGCAGTACTTC. This encodes CATGQGLYEQYF.

The chain combines TRBV6-1 with TRBJ1-3; the D gene is possibly TRBD1 (5 bases). The CDR3 contains 15 residues. Germline V gene sequence: CDR1 MNHNS, CDR2 SASEGT. V was clipped by 5 bases and J by 0 bases, with 11 bases between them. As DNA, the CDR3 is TGTGCCAGCAGTATGACAGCGAGCTCTGGAAACACCATATATTTT. Translation gives CASSMTASSGNTIYF.

This clone was found a few times. The chain combines TRBV23-1 with TRBJ1-3; TRBD1 is a possible D gene (5 bases). TRBV23-1 is sorted into the ORF group, with uncertain function. V lost 4 bases and J 0 bases, leaving 19 bases between the germline ends. This CDR3 is 18 amino acids long. In DNA, the CDR3 is TGCGCCAGCAGTCCTACAGACCACAGGCAAATCTCTGGAAACACCATATATTTT. Translation: CASSPTDHRQISGNTIYF.